Sequencing of this TCR beta chain was carried out in a study of OX40 agonist ivuxolimab in advanced cancers. Background on the study: Ivuxolimab, an agonistic anti-OX40 (CD134) antibody, was given to patients. At 0.01 to 10 mg/kg, ivuxolimab was administered intravenously to patients every 2 weeks.

The length of the CDR3 is 15 residues. The V end was cut by 1 base, the J end by 5 bases, with 14 bases between. Per the germline V gene, CDR1 is MDHEN and CDR2 is SYDVKM. Patients were ineligible given autoimmune disease history or systemic immunosuppression. The study sampled blood at baseline, cycle 4 day 1, and cycle 7 day 1. By sample fraction, this clone is medium-sized. Sequencing was performed with immunoSEQ multiplex PCR; in TCRdb, only in-frame clones are kept and a portion is missing. The repertoire has tens of thousands of clones, roughly 92% of them found once; the top ten carry 2.5% to 3%.

This chain joins TRBV28 and TRBJ1-2, with unresolved D. This clonotype was sampled from an adult with an advanced solid tumor such as melanoma, head and neck, liver or kidney cancer. The specimen was CD4+ or CD8+ T cells sorted from blood, collected in a trial of the OX40 agonist ivuxolimab. CDR3 protein: CASSLSPGGLYGYTF. CDR3 coding DNA: TGTGCCAGCAGTTTATCCCCGGGAGGCCTTTATGGCTACACCTTC.